The TCR beta chain under discussion was sequenced for a study of blood T cell repertoires in COVID-19. Whole-study context: PBMCs, B-cell-depleted T cells, or T cells provided the cDNA or gDNA that made up the material.

Germline CDR1 and CDR2: SQVTM and ANQGSEA. This CDR3 is built from 12 residues. Trimming removed 4 bases from V and 7 bases from J, with 11 bases in between. Original data processing: Reference gene primer amplification gave estimated nucleated cell counts. Assay: immunoSEQ multiplex PCR; the TCRdb copy retains only in-frame clones and omits some. V and J calls and clone size follow that table, whereas D and trimming were derived from the DNA. This repertoire shows around 100,000 clones, approximately 89% found once; its top ten account for roughly 15%. The receptor was isolated from a woman aged 80 or older in a cohort sampled during active COVID-19. The sample was peripheral blood. The chain uses TRBV29-1 and TRBJ2-1, with D perhaps matching TRBD2 (5 bases). The CDR3 spells CSVVEVMNEQFF. CDR3 DNA sequence: TGCAGCGTTGTGGAGGTTATGAATGAGCAGTTCTTC.